These T cell receptor beta chains were read from a single sample in a study of shared clonotypes between healthy human individuals. Sequenced by immunoSEQ multiplex PCR; TCRdb stores in-frame clones only, minus some. The sample carries roughly 2,000,000 clones, approximately 94% recorded once. Sequences were obtained from naive CD8+ T cells sorted from blood. The receptor source for this set is a man between 18 and 29 years old in good health. CDR3s include the opening cysteine and the closing phenylalanine or tryptophan. D genes are given only for firm matches. Size values are once, few and many counts, or a class for expanded clones, and some rows have none.

j_call: TRBJ2-5
clone_size: -
v_call: TRBV29-1
d_call: -
cdr3_nt: TGCAGCGTTTCTGACCCTGGCGGCCAAGAGACCCAGTACTTC
cdr3_aa: CSVSDPGGQETQYF

j_call: TRBJ2-7
clone_size: -
v_call: TRBV7-6
d_call: TRBD1
cdr3_nt: TGTGCCAGCAGCTTAGCGGGGACAGGTTCCTACGAGCAGTACTTC
cdr3_aa: CASSLAGTGSYEQYF

j_call: TRBJ2-5
clone_size: -
v_call: TRBV27
d_call: -
cdr3_nt: TGTGCCAGCAGTTTACTGGGACGGAACCAAGAGACCCAGTACTTC
cdr3_aa: CASSLLGRNQETQYF

j_call: TRBJ2-7
clone_size: -
v_call: TRBV28
d_call: -
cdr3_nt: TGTGCCAGCAGTTTATTGGGGGCTTCCTACGAGCAGTACTTC
cdr3_aa: CASSLLGASYEQYF

j_call: TRBJ1-4
clone_size: -
v_call: TRBV4-1
d_call: -
cdr3_nt: TGCGCCAGCAGCCAAGATCTTCCCCCAACTAATGAAAAACTGTTTTTT
cdr3_aa: CASSQDLPPTNEKLFF

j_call: TRBJ2-3
clone_size: -
v_call: TRBV18
d_call: -
cdr3_nt: TGTGCCAGCTCATCGGCGGACAGAACAGATACGCAGTATTTT
cdr3_aa: CASSSADRTDTQYF

j_call: TRBJ2-2
clone_size: once
v_call: TRBV6-5
d_call: -
cdr3_nt: TGTGCCAGCAGTTCTAATTCCGGGGAGCTGTTTTTT
cdr3_aa: CASSSNSGELFF

j_call: TRBJ2-7
clone_size: -
v_call: TRBV5-1
d_call: TRBD1
cdr3_nt: TGCGCCAGCAGCTTTACAGGGGTCGAGCAGTACTTC
cdr3_aa: CASSFTGVEQYF

j_call: TRBJ2-7
clone_size: -
v_call: TRBV7-9
d_call: TRBD2
cdr3_nt: TGTGCCAGCAGCTCCGGACTAGCGGGTCCCCCCTACGAGCAGTACTTC
cdr3_aa: CASSSGLAGPPYEQYF

j_call: TRBJ2-1
clone_size: -
v_call: TRBV4-1
d_call: -
cdr3_nt: TGCGCCAGCAGCCCGTCCCGGGACTTGTACTATAGTGGCAATGAGCAGTTCTTC
cdr3_aa: CASSPSRDLYYSGNEQFF

j_call: TRBJ2-1
clone_size: -
v_call: TRBV13
d_call: TRBD1
cdr3_nt: TGTGCCAGCAGCCCCGGGACAGGGGTCCCTTACAATGAGCAGTTCTTC
cdr3_aa: CASSPGTGVPYNEQFF

j_call: TRBJ2-7
clone_size: -
v_call: TRBV7-9
d_call: -
cdr3_nt: TGTGCCAGCAGCCTATCCCTTAACGAGCAGTACTTC
cdr3_aa: CASSLSLNEQYF

j_call: TRBJ2-2
clone_size: -
v_call: TRBV6-6
d_call: -
cdr3_nt: TGTGCCAGCAGTTACAGCGCCGGGGAGCTGTTTTTT
cdr3_aa: CASSYSAGELFF

j_call: TRBJ2-3
clone_size: -
v_call: TRBV2
d_call: TRBD2
cdr3_nt: TGTGCCAGCAGTGAAGAGGTAGCGGGCAGCACAGATACGCAGTATTTT
cdr3_aa: CASSEEVAGSTDTQYF

j_call: TRBJ1-1
clone_size: -
v_call: TRBV7-9
d_call: -
cdr3_nt: TGTGCCAGCAGCCGGGGAGCGAACACTGAAGCTTTCTTT
cdr3_aa: CASSRGANTEAFF

j_call: TRBJ2-5
clone_size: -
v_call: TRBV27
d_call: TRBD2
cdr3_nt: TGTGCCAGCAGTTCTAGCGGGGGTTGGGTGGAAGAGACCCAGTACTTC
cdr3_aa: CASSSSGGWVEETQYF